This entry lists 10 T cell receptor beta chains sequenced from one sample in a study of blood T cell repertoires in COVID-19. Here immunoSEQ multiplex PCR was the method, and the copy in TCRdb shows in-frame clones only, minus some. The table lists roughly 400,000 clones, approximately 86% of them singletons. Sequenced material: PBMCs or T cells enriched from blood (not recorded which). These receptors originate from a woman in her 40s with acute COVID-19.

The chain is built from TRBV9 and TRBJ1-6; unclear D gene. Trimming pared 0 bases from V and 0 bases from J, leaving 4 bases between. The germline V gene has CDR1 SGDLS and CDR2 YYNGEE. This CDR3 is 15 amino acids long. CDR3 nucleotides: TGTGCCAGCAGCGTAGCTAGCTCCTATAATTCACCCCTCCACTTT. This sequence encodes CASSVASSYNSPLHF.

This sequence joins TRBV9 and TRBJ2-7, with TRBD1 identical over 8 bases. J gave up 3 bases and V 0 bases, and 5 bases lay outside the gene matches. Germline V gives CDR1 SGDLS, CDR2 YYNGEE. The CDR3 contains 15 residues. The CDR3 region has the DNA TGTGCCAGCAGCGTAGAGACAGGGGAAGGCTACGAGCAGTACTTC. Protein product: CASSVETGEGYEQYF.

This clone was counted a single time. At one end the junction does not follow the germline gene, possibly because of a read error. The identical CDR3 is also encoded by other nucleotide sequences in the sample. The chain carries TRBV7-9 and TRBJ1-2; D unresolved. Looked up from germline, CDR1 is SEHNR and CDR2 is FQNEAQ (reference sequence). There are 12 residues in the CDR3. CDR3 residues: CASSLAGYGYTF. The CDR3 DNA follows: TGTGCCAGCAGCCTAGCCGGCTATGGCTACACCTTC.

This rearrangement joins TRBV4-1 to TRBJ1-1; TRBD1 aligns across 9 bases. Per germline, CDR1 MGHRA and CDR2 YSYEKL. CDR3 length: 18 amino acids. Unmatched junction bases numbered 11, after V lost 0 bases and J lost 3 bases. In DNA, the CDR3 is TGCGCCAGCAGCCAAGATCCCACAGGGGGCGAGTGGGACACTGAAGCTTTCTTT. Translated: CASSQDPTGGEWDTEAFF.

The chain employs TRBV20-1 and TRBJ1-1, with D possibly matching TRBD1 (6 bases). Trimming removed 8 bases at V and 13 bases at J, with 20 bases between. Germline-derived CDR1 and CDR2 are DFQATT and SNEGSKA (reference sequence). The CDR3 has 11 residues. The CDR3 here is CSSRGRGRSFF. The CDR3, as DNA: TGCAGTTCCAGGGGACGTGGACGGAGTTTCTTT.

V and J are TRBV15 and TRBJ1-5, with TRBD1 matching over 9 bases. The CDR3 runs 15 residues. Germline-derived CDR1 and CDR2 are LNHNV and YYDKDF (reference sequence). Trimming cost V 3 bases and J 6 bases; bases outside gene matches: 6. The CDR3 spells CATSRGQGGSQPQHF. CDR3 nucleotide sequence: TGTGCCACCAGCAGGGGACAGGGCGGGAGTCAGCCCCAGCATTTT.

This chain uses TRBV6-5 with TRBJ2-3, with D unresolved. Trimming cost V 5 bases and J 7 bases, with 10 bases left between them. CDR3 length: 12 amino acids. The germline V gene encodes CDR1 MNHEY and CDR2 SVGAGI. CDR3 residues: CASSTGDYTQYF. CDR3 in DNA: TGTGCCAGCAGTACGGGTGATTATACGCAGTATTTT.

The V and J genes are TRBV7-8 and TRBJ2-7; 9 bases line up with TRBD1. Germline-derived CDR1 and CDR2 are SGHVS and FQNEAQ. The length of the CDR3 is 16 residues. V was clipped by 5 bases and J by 3 bases; unmatched bases: 11. The DNA for the CDR3 is TGTGCCAGCAGCCGTAGTGCGGGACAGGGAAACTACGAGCAGTACTTC. Its translation: CASSRSAGQGNYEQYF.

This chain links TRBV6-5 with TRBJ2-7, with D maybe TRBD1 (6 bases). V lost 7 bases and J lost 4, with 14 bases in between. CDR1 MNHEY and CDR2 SVGAGI come from the germline V gene. CDR3 length: 13 residues. CDR3 residues: CASTGQGMYEQYF. The CDR3 DNA reads as TGTGCCAGCACGGGGCAGGGGATGTACGAGCAGTACTTC.

The CDR3: CASSLGGDYGYTF. In nucleotides, the CDR3 is TGTGCCAGCTCGCTAGGGGGCGACTATGGCTACACCTTC. The V call is TRBV18, the J call TRBJ1-2; 7 nucleotides agree with TRBD1. The CDR3 has 13 amino acids. The V gene end was trimmed by 6 bases and the J gene end by 3 bases; junction bases not matched to a gene: 4. CDR1 KGHSH and CDR2 LQKENI come from the germline V gene. Together with reference TRBV18 and TRBJ1-2, the CDR3 gives the full variable domain: NAGVMQNPRHLVRRRGQEARLRCSPMKGHSHVYWYRQLPEEGLKFMVYLQKENIIDESGMPKERFSAEFPKEGPSILRIQQVVRGDSAAYFCASSLGGDYGYTFGSGTRLTVV.